These T cell receptor beta chains were read from a single sample in a study of T-cell reconstitution after alpha-beta-depleted transplantation in children. TCRdb used MiXCR to reprocess the PCR reads, holding one entry per CDR3 protein. Of about 610,000 distinct CDR3 sequences detected, about 10% appear once; the ten largest clones hold roughly 3.9%. The source was PBMCs from the stem cell graft donor, collected from the stem cell graft. The source of these receptors is a human donor who donated a stem cell graft to a child with acute myeloid leukemia. Each CDR3 is given with its conserved first and last residue. Fields, in order: J gene, D gene, V gene, clone size, CDR3 protein, CDR3 DNA. A D gene is named only where the DNA matches it firmly. Size is omitted from some rows. Given values are once, few, many or a class for expanded clones.

J gene: TRBJ2-5; D gene: -; V gene: TRBV20-1; clone size: few; CDR3 protein: CSARERRAGKTQYF; CDR3 DNA: TGCAGTGCTAGAGAACGTAGGGCGGGGAAGACCCAGTACTTC
J gene: TRBJ2-1; D gene: -; V gene: TRBV28; clone size: many; CDR3 protein: CASSPKPGWGNEQFF; CDR3 DNA: TGTGCCAGCAGTCCTAAACCCGGATGGGGCAATGAGCAGTTCTTC
J gene: TRBJ2-2; D gene: TRBD2; V gene: TRBV3-1; clone size: few; CDR3 protein: CASSQVSGSGNTGELFF; CDR3 DNA: TGTGCCAGCAGCCAAGTGAGCGGGAGCGGGAACACCGGGGAGCTGTTTTTT
J gene: TRBJ2-7; D gene: TRBD2; V gene: TRBV28; clone size: -; CDR3 protein: CASSRPGLAGEQYF; CDR3 DNA: TGTGCCAGCAGTAGGCCGGGACTAGCCGGCGAGCAGTACTTC
J gene: TRBJ2-1; D gene: -; V gene: TRBV29-1; clone size: -; CDR3 protein: CSQKRWNADNEQFF; CDR3 DNA: TGCAGCCAGAAAAGATGGAACGCAGACAATGAGCAGTTCTTC
J gene: TRBJ2-1; D gene: -; V gene: TRBV27; clone size: -; CDR3 protein: CASSGRMDNEQFF; CDR3 DNA: TGTGCCAGCAGTGGCAGGATGGACAATGAGCAGTTCTTC
J gene: TRBJ2-5; D gene: TRBD2; V gene: TRBV6-2/TRBV6-3; clone size: -; CDR3 protein: CASTDGGLAGFKTQYF; CDR3 DNA: TGTGCCAGCACCGACGGGGGACTAGCGGGATTTAAGACCCAGTACTTC
J gene: TRBJ2-4; D gene: TRBD2; V gene: TRBV5-1; clone size: many; CDR3 protein: CASSWTTSGNDIQYF; CDR3 DNA: TGCGCCAGCAGCTGGACTACTAGCGGGAATGACATTCAGTACTTC
J gene: TRBJ2-7; D gene: TRBD2; V gene: TRBV7-2; clone size: many; CDR3 protein: CASSFGTSSYEQYF; CDR3 DNA: TGTGCCAGCAGTTTTGGGACTAGCTCCTACGAGCAGTACTTC
J gene: TRBJ2-1; D gene: TRBD2; V gene: TRBV7-3; clone size: many; CDR3 protein: CASSLMASGSSYNEQFF; CDR3 DNA: TGTGCCAGCAGCTTAATGGCTAGCGGGAGCTCCTACAATGAGCAGTTCTTC
J gene: TRBJ1-1; D gene: -; V gene: TRBV3-1; clone size: many; CDR3 protein: CASSHRIWDSEAFF; CDR3 DNA: TGTGCCAGCAGCCACCGGATTTGGGATTCTGAAGCTTTCTTT
J gene: TRBJ2-5; D gene: -; V gene: TRBV4-3; clone size: -; CDR3 protein: CASSQDFTGSETQYF; CDR3 DNA: TGCGCCAGCAGCCAAGATTTCACAGGGTCGGAGACCCAGTACTTC
J gene: TRBJ2-1; D gene: TRBD2; V gene: TRBV24-1; clone size: -; CDR3 protein: CATSDPTPGTSGSDRSYNEQFF; CDR3 DNA: TGTGCCACCAGTGATCCGACTCCCGGGACTAGCGGGAGTGACAGGTCCTACAATGAGCAGTTCTTC
J gene: TRBJ2-2; D gene: -; V gene: TRBV19; clone size: -; CDR3 protein: CASSIATGELFF; CDR3 DNA: TGTGCCAGTAGTATAGCCACCGGGGAGCTGTTTTTT
J gene: TRBJ1-2; D gene: -; V gene: TRBV20-1; clone size: -; CDR3 protein: CSAAAALNYGYTF; CDR3 DNA: TGCAGTGCGGCGGCAGCCCTTAACTATGGCTACACCTTC
J gene: TRBJ2-7; D gene: -; V gene: TRBV5-1; clone size: few; CDR3 protein: CASSLDGQRGYEQYF; CDR3 DNA: TGCGCCAGCAGCTTGGATGGTCAAAGAGGCTACGAGCAGTACTTC
J gene: TRBJ2-5; D gene: -; V gene: TRBV5-1; clone size: few; CDR3 protein: CASSGTGNYQETQYF; CDR3 DNA: TGCGCCAGCAGCGGGACCGGGAACTACCAAGAGACCCAGTACTTC
J gene: TRBJ2-1; D gene: -; V gene: TRBV5-1; clone size: many; CDR3 protein: CASSLDAVSYNEQFF; CDR3 DNA: TGCGCCAGCAGCTTGGACGCGGTCTCCTACAATGAGCAGTTCTTC
J gene: TRBJ2-7; D gene: -; V gene: TRBV6-2/TRBV6-3; clone size: many; CDR3 protein: CASTNDPYYEQYF; CDR3 DNA: TGTGCCAGCACCAATGACCCTTACTACGAGCAGTACTTC
J gene: TRBJ1-6; D gene: TRBD1; V gene: TRBV7-9; clone size: many; CDR3 protein: CACSLATGHSPLHF; CDR3 DNA: TGTGCCTGCAGCTTAGCGACAGGGCATTCACCCCTCCACTTT
J gene: TRBJ2-1; D gene: TRBD1; V gene: TRBV20-1; clone size: many; CDR3 protein: CSARQGGAYNEQFF; CDR3 DNA: TGCAGTGCCAGACAGGGTGGGGCCTACAATGAGCAGTTCTTC
J gene: TRBJ1-4; D gene: TRBD1; V gene: TRBV7-9; clone size: -; CDR3 protein: CASRSGQLNEKLFF; CDR3 DNA: TGTGCCAGCAGATCGGGACAGCTTAATGAAAAACTGTTTTTT
J gene: TRBJ2-1; D gene: -; V gene: TRBV29-1; clone size: -; CDR3 protein: CSVGSSPSSYNEQFF; CDR3 DNA: TGCAGCGTTGGCTCTAGCCCAAGCTCCTACAATGAGCAGTTCTTC
J gene: TRBJ1-3; D gene: -; V gene: TRBV29-1; clone size: many; CDR3 protein: CSVEWGNTIYF; CDR3 DNA: TGCAGCGTTGAGTGGGGAAACACCATATATTTT
J gene: TRBJ2-5; D gene: TRBD2; V gene: TRBV12-3/TRBV12-4; clone size: -; CDR3 protein: CASSQGLAGGKTQYF; CDR3 DNA: TGTGCCAGCAGCCAGGGACTAGCGGGAGGAAAGACCCAGTACTTC
J gene: TRBJ2-1; D gene: -; V gene: TRBV9; clone size: once; CDR3 protein: CASSVSIPRDEQFF; CDR3 DNA: TGTGCCAGCAGCGTATCAATCCCCAGGGATGAGCAGTTCTTC
J gene: TRBJ2-1; D gene: TRBD2; V gene: TRBV18; clone size: few; CDR3 protein: CASSPGLVGHEQFF; CDR3 DNA: TGTGCCAGCTCACCCGGACTAGTCGGACATGAGCAGTTCTTC
J gene: TRBJ2-5; D gene: -; V gene: TRBV20-1; clone size: many; CDR3 protein: CSARDRGRETQYF; CDR3 DNA: TGCAGTGCTAGAGACAGGGGAAGAGAGACCCAGTACTTC
J gene: TRBJ1-4; D gene: -; V gene: TRBV7-2; clone size: -; CDR3 protein: CASSSQGPGTMKNCFF; CDR3 DNA: -
J gene: TRBJ1-5; D gene: -; V gene: TRBV12-3/TRBV12-4; clone size: -; CDR3 protein: CASSSGFDQPQHF; CDR3 DNA: TGTGCCAGCAGCTCAGGGTTTGATCAGCCCCAGCATTTT
J gene: TRBJ2-7; D gene: TRBD2; V gene: TRBV20-1; clone size: many; CDR3 protein: CSALRTSGRGEQYF; CDR3 DNA: TGCAGTGCCTTACGGACTAGCGGGAGAGGCGAGCAGTACTTC
J gene: TRBJ1-2; D gene: -; V gene: TRBV28; clone size: many; CDR3 protein: CASSLVSSNYGYTF; CDR3 DNA: TGTGCCAGCAGTTTGGTATCGTCTAACTATGGCTACACCTTC
J gene: TRBJ2-7; D gene: TRBD2; V gene: TRBV19; clone size: -; CDR3 protein: CASSHPTSGEQYF; CDR3 DNA: TGTGCCAGTAGTCACCCGACTAGCGGCGAGCAGTACTTC
J gene: TRBJ1-5; D gene: -; V gene: TRBV5-6; clone size: few; CDR3 protein: CASSLPRRRSNQPQHF; CDR3 DNA: TGTGCCAGCAGCCTCCCAAGACGCAGGAGCAATCAGCCCCAGCATTTT
J gene: TRBJ2-1; D gene: -; V gene: TRBV12-3/TRBV12-4; clone size: many; CDR3 protein: CASSRTSISYNEQFF; CDR3 DNA: TGTGCCAGCAGCCGGACCTCAATTAGCTACAATGAGCAGTTCTTC
J gene: TRBJ2-2; D gene: -; V gene: TRBV27; clone size: many; CDR3 protein: CASSLTSTGELFF; CDR3 DNA: TGTGCCAGCAGTCTCACTAGTACCGGGGAGCTGTTTTTT
J gene: TRBJ2-1; D gene: -; V gene: TRBV7-2; clone size: few; CDR3 protein: CASSLLASYNEQFF; CDR3 DNA: TGTGCCAGCAGCTTATTGGCTTCGTACAATGAGCAGTTCTTC
J gene: TRBJ2-7; D gene: -; V gene: TRBV6-1; clone size: -; CDR3 protein: CASREPGLLYEQYF; CDR3 DNA: TGTGCCAGCAGAGAGCCGGGACTTCTTTACGAGCAGTACTTC
J gene: TRBJ2-7; D gene: TRBD2; V gene: TRBV7-2; clone size: -; CDR3 protein: CASSHGLATSYEQYF; CDR3 DNA: TGTGCCAGCAGCCACGGACTAGCGACCTCCTACGAGCAGTACTTC
J gene: TRBJ2-1; D gene: TRBD2; V gene: TRBV3-1; clone size: few; CDR3 protein: CASSQERTSGGKAQISYNEQFF; CDR3 DNA: TGTGCCAGCAGCCAAGAAAGGACTAGCGGCGGAAAAGCCCAGATCTCCTACAATGAGCAGTTCTTC
J gene: TRBJ2-2; D gene: -; V gene: TRBV7-2; clone size: -; CDR3 protein: CASSSRQAANTGELFF; CDR3 DNA: TGTGCCAGCAGCTCCCGACAAGCCGCGAACACCGGGGAGCTGTTTTTT
J gene: TRBJ2-7; D gene: -; V gene: TRBV6-1; clone size: many; CDR3 protein: CATRGAPSPEQYF; CDR3 DNA: TGTGCCACTCGGGGGGCCCCATCTCCCGAGCAGTACTTC
J gene: TRBJ2-1; D gene: TRBD2; V gene: TRBV20-1; clone size: few; CDR3 protein: CSAPTSGGNNEQFF; CDR3 DNA: TGCAGTGCGCCAACTAGCGGGGGAAACAATGAGCAGTTCTTC
J gene: TRBJ2-1; D gene: TRBD2; V gene: TRBV20-1; clone size: many; CDR3 protein: CSASRAGGPENEQFF; CDR3 DNA: TGCAGTGCTAGTAGAGCGGGAGGGCCGGAAAATGAGCAGTTCTTC
J gene: TRBJ1-3; D gene: -; V gene: TRBV5-1; clone size: few; CDR3 protein: CASSPMGTGNTIYF; CDR3 DNA: TGCGCCAGCAGCCCAATGGGGACTGGAAACACCATATATTTT
J gene: TRBJ2-3; D gene: -; V gene: TRBV2; clone size: few; CDR3 protein: CASSEFADTQYF; CDR3 DNA: TGTGCCAGCAGTGAATTCGCAGATACGCAGTATTTT
J gene: TRBJ2-1; D gene: -; V gene: TRBV5-6; clone size: few; CDR3 protein: CASGSPYNEQFF; CDR3 DNA: TGTGCCAGCGGGAGCCCCTACAATGAGCAGTTCTTC
J gene: TRBJ2-7; D gene: TRBD1; V gene: TRBV20-1; clone size: few; CDR3 protein: CSARDVTGGGEQYF; CDR3 DNA: TGCAGTGCTAGAGATGTCACAGGGGGCGGCGAGCAGTACTTC
J gene: TRBJ2-1; D gene: -; V gene: TRBV6-1; clone size: many; CDR3 protein: CASSGLNEQFF; CDR3 DNA: TGTGCCAGCAGTGGATTGAATGAGCAGTTCTTC
J gene: TRBJ1-1; D gene: -; V gene: TRBV9; clone size: many; CDR3 protein: CASSVGPLNTEAFF; CDR3 DNA: TGTGCCAGCAGCGTAGGGCCCCTTAACACTGAAGCTTTCTTT
J gene: TRBJ1-4; D gene: -; V gene: TRBV29-1; clone size: few; CDR3 protein: CAGGLDEKLFF; CDR3 DNA: TGCGCGGGGGGCCTGGACGAAAAACTGTTTTTT
J gene: TRBJ2-3; D gene: -; V gene: TRBV29-1; clone size: -; CDR3 protein: CSVRGQEISPDTQYF; CDR3 DNA: TGCAGCGTCCGTGGCCAGGAAATTAGCCCAGATACGCAGTATTTT
J gene: TRBJ2-7; D gene: -; V gene: TRBV2; clone size: few; CDR3 protein: CASKSPLGYEQYF; CDR3 DNA: TGTGCCAGCAAATCGCCTCTGGGATACGAGCAGTACTTC
J gene: TRBJ2-5; D gene: TRBD2; V gene: TRBV29-1; clone size: few; CDR3 protein: CSVEGGSLVGETQYF; CDR3 DNA: TGCAGCGTTGAGGGCGGGAGTTTAGTGGGGGAGACCCAGTACTTC
J gene: TRBJ2-2; D gene: -; V gene: TRBV4-1; clone size: many; CDR3 protein: CASSQVETGLWAGELFF; CDR3 DNA: TGCGCCAGCAGCCAAGTCGAGACGGGACTGTGGGCCGGGGAGCTGTTTTTT